The 10 T cell receptor beta chains below all came from one sample that was sequenced in a study of shared clonotypes between healthy human individuals. TCRdb's table, derived via immunoSEQ multiplex PCR, lists solely in-frame clones and lacks some. The table records roughly 770,000 clones, 90% to 97% of them present only once. The naive CD8 fraction comprised CD45RO-negative cells positively selected for CCR7 and excluded terminally differentiated effector memory CD45RA+ cells. The sample comprised naive CD8+ T cells sorted from blood. Every receptor here comes from a man aged 30 to 39 in good health.

The chain carries TRBV15 and TRBJ1-5, with D uncertain. The CDR3 covers 14 residues. V was trimmed by 0 bases and J by 4 bases, leaving 7 bases between them. The V gene's germline CDR1 is LNHNV and CDR2 YYDKDF (reference sequence). The CDR3 loop is CATSRDGGNQPQHF. The DNA for the CDR3 is TGTGCCACCAGCAGAGATGGAGGGAATCAGCCCCAGCATTTT. Full variable domain (missing parts from reference TRBV15 and TRBJ1-5): DAMVIQNPRYQVTQFGKPVTLSCSQTLNHNVMYWYQQKSSQAPKLLFHYYDKDFNNEADTPDNFQSRRPNTSFCFLDIRSPGLGDTAMYLCATSRDGGNQPQHFGDGTRLSIL.

The rearrangement links TRBV4-1 to TRBJ2-7; D gene uncertain. The CDR3 contains 12 residues. CDR1 is MGHRA, CDR2 YSYEKL, per germline. Trimming took off 3 bases at V and 5 bases at J, with 8 bases between the two ends. In DNA form, the CDR3 reads TGCGCCAGCAGCCACAGGCAGGACGAGCAGTACTTC. Protein product: CASSHRQDEQYF.

In DNA form, the CDR3 reads TGCGCCAGCAGCCGAGGACGCCCAACCTACGAGCAGTACTTC. It codes for CASSRGRPTYEQYF. The rearrangement links TRBV4-3 to TRBJ2-7; no firm D call. Per germline, CDR1 LGHNA and CDR2 YSLEER. Deletions cut 4 bases from V and 2 bases from J, with 12 bases between. CDR3 length: 14 amino acids.

The chain couples TRBV6-5 to TRBJ2-7; D is perhaps TRBD2 (6 bases). CDR1 is MNHEY and CDR2 is SVGAGI in the germline V gene. V was shortened by 0 bases and J by 4 bases, with 10 bases between the two germline ends. The CDR3 is 14 residues long. Here the CDR3 DNA reads TGTGCCAGCAGTTACTCGAGCGGGTTTTACGAGCAGTACTTC. Translated: CASSYSSGFYEQYF.

The gene calls are TRBV6-1 and TRBJ1-2; a possible D gene is TRBD1 (5 bases). In germline, CDR1 is MNHNS, CDR2 SASEGT. This CDR3 region has 14 residues. The V gene lost 4 bases and the J gene lost 7 bases, with 16 bases spanning the gap. The CDR3 reads CASSGGNPFGGYTF. CDR3 bases: TGTGCCAGCAGTGGGGGGAACCCATTCGGTGGCTACACCTTC.

The rearrangement links TRBV27 to TRBJ2-5; 8 bases are a match to TRBD1. Unmatched junction bases numbered 10, after V lost 5 bases and J lost 5 bases. This CDR3 spans 15 amino acids. Germline CDR1 reads MNHEY; CDR2 reads SMNVEV (reference sequence). CDR3 nucleotide sequence: TGTGCCAGCAGTCCCGGGACAGGTATTTGGGAGACCCAGTACTTC. Amino acid sequence: CASSPGTGIWETQYF.

The rearrangement joins TRBV11-2 to TRBJ2-7, with D maybe TRBD1 (7 bases). V gave up 10 bases and J gave up 5 bases, with 15 bases separating them. This CDR3 contains 12 residues. CDR1 and CDR2 (germline): SGHAT, FQNNGV. CDR3 nucleotide sequence: TGTGCCATACGCGGCAGGGGGGACGAGCAGTACTTC. Its translation is CAIRGRGDEQYF.

V is TRBV14 and J is TRBJ2-7, with 9 positions matching TRBD2. The germline V gene encodes CDR1 SGHDN and CDR2 FVKESK. Losses at the gene ends were 1 base for V and 2 bases for J; bases not matched to a gene: 9. There are 17 residues in the CDR3. CDR3 sequence (DNA): TGTGCCAGCAGCCAAGGTCCAGCGGGAGGCTTCCCCTACGAGCAGTACTTC. Its translation: CASSQGPAGGFPYEQYF.

The chain combines TRBV5-1 with TRBJ2-4, with 8 bases that match TRBD1. Germline V gives CDR1 SGHRS, CDR2 YFSETQ. J lost 1 base, V lost 4 bases, and 13 bases had no gene match. The CDR3 totals 18 residues. The CDR3 sequence is CASSVLGQGPGAKNIQYF. The CDR3 DNA reads TGCGCCAGCAGCGTGTTAGGACAGGGCCCTGGGGCCAAAAACATTCAGTACTTC. The complete variable domain, with remaining parts taken from reference TRBV5-1 and TRBJ2-4, reads KAGVTQTPRYLIKTRGQQVTLSCSPISGHRSVSWYQQTPGQGLQFLFEYFSETQRNKGNFPGRFSGRQFSNSRSEMNVSTLELGDSALYLCASSVLGQGPGAKNIQYFGAGTRLSVL.

The V gene is TRBV7-9, the J gene TRBJ2-1; 8 bases line up with TRBD2. V trimming: 7 bases; J trimming: 4 bases; junction bases outside the gene matches: 12. The CDR3 is 16 amino acids. The V gene's germline CDR1 is SEHNR and CDR2 FQNEAQ (reference sequence). The CDR3 nucleotides are TGTGCCAGCAACAGAATTAGCGGGGATCTATACAATGAGCAGTTCTTC. Translating it yields CASNRISGDLYNEQFF.